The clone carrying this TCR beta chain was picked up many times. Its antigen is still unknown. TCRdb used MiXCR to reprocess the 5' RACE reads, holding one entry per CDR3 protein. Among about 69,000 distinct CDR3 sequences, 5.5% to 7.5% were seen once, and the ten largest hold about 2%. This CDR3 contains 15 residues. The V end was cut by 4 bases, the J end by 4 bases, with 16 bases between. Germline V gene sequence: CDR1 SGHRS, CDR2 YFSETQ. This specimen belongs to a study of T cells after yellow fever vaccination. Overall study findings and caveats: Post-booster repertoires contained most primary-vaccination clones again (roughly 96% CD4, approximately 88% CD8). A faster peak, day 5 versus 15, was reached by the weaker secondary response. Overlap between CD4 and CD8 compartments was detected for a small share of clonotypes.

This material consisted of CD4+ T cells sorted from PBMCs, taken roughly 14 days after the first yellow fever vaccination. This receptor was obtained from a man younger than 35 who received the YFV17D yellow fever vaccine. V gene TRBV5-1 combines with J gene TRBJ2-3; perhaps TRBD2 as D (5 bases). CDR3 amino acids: CASSPAGVRADTQYF. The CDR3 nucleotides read TGCGCCAGCAGCCCGGCCGGGGTTCGAGCAGATACGCAGTATTTT. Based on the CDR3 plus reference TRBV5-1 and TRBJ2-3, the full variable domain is KAGVTQTPRYLIKTRGQQVTLSCSPISGHRSVSWYQQTPGQGLQFLFEYFSETQRNKGNFPGRFSGRQFSNSRSEMNVSTLELGDSALYLCASSPAGVRADTQYFGPGTRLTVL.